The T cell receptor (beta chain) described here comes from a study of OX40 agonist ivuxolimab in advanced cancers. Study overall: Dosing consisted of intravenous ivuxolimab at 0.01 to 10 mg/kg every 2 weeks. At approximately 80% male, the cohort had a mean age of around 56 years, ranging from about 20 to 79.

Only in-frame clones appear in the TCRdb table, and some are missing; sequencing was by immunoSEQ multiplex PCR. The table records 56,000 or so clones, under 85% of them present only once. Germline loops: CDR1 LNHDA, CDR2 SQIVND (reference sequence). The germline V and J ends were trimmed by 6 bases and 5 bases, with 10 bases remaining between them. The CDR3 is 12 residues long. The chain carries TRBV19 and TRBJ2-5; maybe TRBD1 (5 bases). Sequenced here: CD4+ or CD8+ T cells sorted from blood, sampled in a trial of the OX40 agonist ivuxolimab. This sequence was found in an adult with an advanced solid tumor such as melanoma, head and neck, liver or kidney cancer. CDR3 nucleotide sequence: TGTGCCAGTAGCCCAAACAGGGAGACCCAGTACTTC. Its protein product is CASSPNRETQYF.